What follows are 25 T cell receptor beta chains derived from one specimen sequenced in a study of T cell changes during pregnancy in multiple sclerosis. Measured with immunoSEQ multiplex PCR; TCRdb has only the in-frame clones, and not every one. The table shows approximately 44,000 clones, with about 88% occurring only once. The source was CD4+ T cells from peripheral blood mononuclear cells, collected in the first trimester of pregnancy. Source of these receptors: a female donor with multiple sclerosis, enrolled in a pregnancy study.

The V call is TRBV5-1, the J call TRBJ2-7, with 8 positions matching TRBD1. Germline V gene data show CDR1 as SGHRS and CDR2 as YFSETQ. V trimming: 1 base; J trimming: 6 bases; junction bases outside the gene matches: 6. The CDR3 contains 14 residues. The CDR3 reads CASSLTGGLVEQYF. The CDR3 nucleotides read TGCGCCAGCAGCTTGACAGGGGGTCTCGTCGAGCAGTACTTC.

The chain is built from TRBV27 and TRBJ2-5; 10 positions agree with TRBD2. Trimming took 6 bases from V and 2 from J; bases not matched to a gene: 15. Germline-derived CDR1 and CDR2 are MNHEY and SMNVEV (reference sequence). CDR3 length: 18 residues. The chain's CDR3 is CASRGTLRGLAVQETQYF. The DNA of the CDR3 is TGTGCCAGCAGAGGGACCCTCAGAGGACTAGCGGTTCAAGAGACCCAGTACTTC.

CDR3 nucleotides: TGCAGCGTTTCCAGGGGTAGCACCGGGGAGCTGTTTTTT. It specifies CSVSRGSTGELFF. The chain joins TRBV29-1 to TRBJ2-2; TRBD1 is a possible D gene (6 bases). Germline V gene sequence: CDR1 SQVTM, CDR2 ANQGSEA. The CDR3 consists of 13 residues. Between the trimmed V and J ends, which lost 5 bases and 4 bases, there was a span of 11 bases.

The chain combines TRBV6-1 with TRBJ2-5, with TRBD2 matching over 8 bases. The CDR3 is 14 amino acids. Trimming took 5 bases from V and 1 from J; bases not matched to a gene: 3. Germline V gene lookup returns CDR1 MNHNS and CDR2 SASEGT. Here the CDR3 DNA reads TGTGCCAGCAGTTTCGGGACTAGCCAAGAGACCCAGTACTTC. Encoded protein: CASSFGTSQETQYF.

The chain is built from TRBV15 and TRBJ2-5, with 9 bases aligning to TRBD2. The CDR3 is 15 amino acids. After removal of 0 bases from V and 2 bases from J, the junction contained 1 base not matched to a gene. Germline values: CDR1 LNHNV, CDR2 YYDKDF (reference sequence). CDR3 amino acids: CATSRDLAGQETQYF. The CDR3 DNA follows: TGTGCCACCAGCAGAGATCTAGCGGGACAAGAGACCCAGTACTTC.

V and J are TRBV7-2 and TRBJ1-2, with D unresolved. With 7 bases removed from V and 0 bases from J, the gap between germline ends came to 6 bases. This CDR3 has 12 amino acids. The V gene's germline CDR1 is SGHTA and CDR2 FQGNSA. For the CDR3, the DNA is TGTGCCAGCACCCAGGCTAACTATGGCTACACCTTC. It specifies CASTQANYGYTF.

The chain carries TRBV5-4 and TRBJ2-7; the match to TRBD1 covers 11 bases. J lost 4 bases, V lost 3 bases, and 6 bases had no gene match. Germline CDR1 SGHNT, CDR2 YYREEE (reference sequence). The CDR3 consists of 15 residues. For the CDR3, the DNA is TGTGCCAGCAGCTCTCCGGGACAGGGGGGGTACGAGCAGTACTTC. It codes for CASSSPGQGGYEQYF.

The genes are TRBV6-1 and TRBJ2-7, with D perhaps TRBD1 (6 bases). Trimming took off 6 bases at V and 0 bases at J, with 12 bases between the two ends. This CDR3 region has 14 residues. The germline V gene encodes CDR1 MNHNS and CDR2 SASEGT. Written as DNA, the CDR3 is TGTGCCAGCAGGGCGACAGGAATCTCCTACGAGCAGTACTTC. It codes for CASRATGISYEQYF.

This chain joins TRBV5-1 and TRBJ1-1; the D is unclear. V lost 1 base and J 1 base, leaving 8 bases between the germline ends. Germline CDR1 is SGHRS and CDR2 is YFSETQ. CDR3 length: 14 residues. CDR3 region: CASSLSGRNTEAFF. The CDR3 DNA follows: TGCGCCAGCAGCTTGAGTGGGCGGAACACTGAAGCTTTCTTT.

V is TRBV19 and J is TRBJ2-1; D perhaps matches TRBD2 (7 bases). V lost 3 bases to trimming and J lost 6 bases, with 21 bases between them. The CDR3 is 17 residues long. Germline V gene data show CDR1 as LNHDA and CDR2 as SQIVND (reference sequence). CDR3 region: CASSMGSRGASGNEQFF. The CDR3 DNA is TGTGCCAGTAGTATGGGATCTCGGGGGGCTAGCGGCAATGAGCAGTTCTTC. Filled out from reference TRBV19 and TRBJ2-1, the complete variable domain reads DGGITQSPKYLFRKEGQNVTLSCEQNLNHDAMYWYRQDPGQGLRLIYYSQIVNDFQKGDIAEGYSVSREKKESFPLTVTSAQKNPTAFYLCASSMGSRGASGNEQFFGPGTRLTVL.

The chain links TRBV29-1 to TRBJ1-1; D is ambiguous. This CDR3 has 13 amino acids. With 5 bases removed from V and 5 bases from J, the gap between germline ends came to 15 bases. Germline lookup yields CDR1 SQVTM and CDR2 ANQGSEA. This CDR3 reads CSVHLHGKTEAFF. In nucleotides, the CDR3 is TGCAGCGTTCATCTTCATGGCAAGACTGAAGCTTTCTTT.

The rearrangement uses TRBV19 and TRBJ2-2; tentative D call: TRBD2 (6 bases). The CDR3 sequence is 14 residues long. Trimming cost V 3 bases and J 6 bases, with 11 bases left between them. Germline V lookup: CDR1 LNHDA, CDR2 SQIVND (reference sequence). CDR3 protein: CASSMGLAPGELFF. CDR3 DNA: TGTGCCAGTAGTATGGGCCTAGCGCCCGGGGAGCTGTTTTTT.

V and J are TRBV4-3 and TRBJ2-3; the D is unclear. The V gene lost 4 bases and the J gene lost 3 bases, with 17 bases spanning the gap. The V gene's germline CDR1 is LGHNA and CDR2 YSLEER. This CDR3 spans 16 amino acids. Here the CDR3 DNA reads TGCGCCAGCAGCCTTCAGGTCTCTGATGGGACAGATACGCAGTATTTT. It specifies CASSLQVSDGTDTQYF.

The rearrangement joins TRBV4-2 to TRBJ1-3, with D hard to call. V lost 4 bases and J lost 0, with 7 bases in between. CDR1 is LGHNA and CDR2 is YNFKEQ in the germline V gene. CDR3 length: 14 amino acids. This chain's CDR3 is CASSLESSGNTIYF. CDR3 DNA sequence: TGTGCCAGCAGCCTAGAGAGCTCTGGAAACACCATATATTTT.

This clone came up once. V and J are TRBV19 and TRBJ2-5; a possible D gene is TRBD1 (5 bases). V was trimmed by 6 bases and J by 2 bases, leaving 10 bases between them. Germline CDR1 LNHDA, CDR2 SQIVND (reference sequence). The CDR3 has 13 residues. The CDR3 DNA is TGTGCCAGTAGAGCGACAGTGCAAGAGACCCAGTACTTC. Protein sequence: CASRATVQETQYF.

A few counts support this clone. The genes are TRBV5-1 and TRBJ1-4; no definite D call. Germline values: CDR1 SGHRS, CDR2 YFSETQ. Trimming removed 0 bases from V and 0 bases from J, with 6 bases in between. This CDR3 has 15 residues. The CDR3 sequence: CASSLGPPTNEKLFF. In DNA, the CDR3 is TGCGCCAGCAGCTTGGGGCCTCCAACTAATGAAAAACTGTTTTTT.

The V gene is TRBV7-6, the J gene TRBJ2-2, with TRBD2 as a possible D gene (5 bases). CDR3 length: 18 residues. In germline, CDR1 is SGHVS, CDR2 FNYEAQ. V lost 1 base and J 4 bases, leaving 19 bases between the germline ends. The CDR3 DNA follows: TGTGCCAGCAGCTTAGGGTTGAGTCGCCCTCGGGGCACCGGGGAGCTGTTTTTT. Its protein product is CASSLGLSRPRGTGELFF.

This chain links TRBV5-1 with TRBJ2-6; tentatively, D is TRBD2 (6 bases). The V gene lost 2 bases and the J gene lost 2 bases, with 8 bases spanning the gap. CDR1 is SGHRS, CDR2 YFSETQ, per germline. The CDR3 is 15 amino acids. The CDR3 bases are TGCGCCAGCAGCTTTGGAGGGACTGGGGCCAACGTCCTGACTTTC. This gives the protein CASSFGGTGANVLTF.

V usage is TRBV5-1 and J usage is TRBJ1-1; 9 bases are shared with TRBD1. The V segment lost 3 bases and the J segment 4 bases; nucleotides outside the gene matches: 4. CDR1 is SGHRS and CDR2 is YFSETQ in the germline V gene. The length of the CDR3 is 14 residues. The CDR3 nucleotides read TGCGCCAGCAGCTCGGACAGGGGTCCCACTGAAGCTTTCTTT. Translated, it gives CASSSDRGPTEAFF.

In this sample, this clone turned up once. The gene calls are TRBV30 and TRBJ2-1; 9 nucleotides match TRBD1. Germline values: CDR1 GTSNPN, CDR2 SVGIG (reference sequence). V was clipped by 3 bases and J by 15 bases; unmatched bases: 9. The CDR3 covers 12 residues. As DNA, the CDR3 is TGTGCCTGGAGCTCACAGGGGGCAGGGGGGTTCTTC. It encodes CAWSSQGAGGFF.

This rearrangement joins TRBV29-1 to TRBJ2-5; 7 bases align to TRBD2. Unmatched junction bases numbered 4, after V lost 4 bases and J lost 5 bases. Germline V gene sequence: CDR1 SQVTM, CDR2 ANQGSEA. The CDR3 consists of 12 residues. CDR3 in DNA: TGCAGCGTTGTGTGGGGGGGTGAGACCCAGTACTTC. It codes for CSVVWGGETQYF.

CDR3 nucleotide sequence: TGTGCCAGCTCTTCCCGCGGGAACACTGAAGCTTTCTTT. Protein product: CASSSRGNTEAFF. The rearrangement links TRBV7-2 to TRBJ1-1; D is ambiguous. Trimming shortened V by 8 bases and J by 1 base, and 11 bases separated the two germline ends. The germline gives CDR1 SGHTA, CDR2 FQGNSA. The CDR3 sequence is 13 residues long.

The rearrangement uses TRBV14 and TRBJ1-1, with TRBD1 matching over 7 bases. The germline CDR1 and CDR2 sequences are SGHDN and FVKESK. V lost 3 bases and J lost 9; bases outside the gene matches: 13. The CDR3 is made up of 15 amino acids. CDR3 nucleotide sequence: TGTGCCAGCAGCCAGGCGACGACAGGGAACCTTAAAGCTTTCTTT. Amino acids: CASSQATTGNLKAFF.

V usage is TRBV19 and J usage is TRBJ1-5; D is perhaps TRBD1 (5 bases). CDR3 size: 15 residues. Looked up from germline, CDR1 is LNHDA and CDR2 is SQIVND (reference sequence). The ends were cut back, 7 bases at V and 0 bases at J, with 13 bases in the middle. The CDR3 sequence is CASTQQVLSNQPQHF. The CDR3 DNA sequence: TGTGCCAGTACCCAACAGGTCCTTAGCAATCAGCCCCAGCATTTT.

This chain connects TRBV5-4 to TRBJ2-3; TRBD2 matches 8 bases. Trimming took 3 bases from V and 7 from J; bases not matched to a gene: 13. CDR3 size: 16 residues. From germline, CDR1 is SGHNT and CDR2 YYREEE (reference sequence). The CDR3 reads CASSSPGTSKTNTQYF. The CDR3 coding sequence is TGTGCCAGCAGCTCCCCCGGGACTAGTAAAACTAATACGCAGTATTTT.